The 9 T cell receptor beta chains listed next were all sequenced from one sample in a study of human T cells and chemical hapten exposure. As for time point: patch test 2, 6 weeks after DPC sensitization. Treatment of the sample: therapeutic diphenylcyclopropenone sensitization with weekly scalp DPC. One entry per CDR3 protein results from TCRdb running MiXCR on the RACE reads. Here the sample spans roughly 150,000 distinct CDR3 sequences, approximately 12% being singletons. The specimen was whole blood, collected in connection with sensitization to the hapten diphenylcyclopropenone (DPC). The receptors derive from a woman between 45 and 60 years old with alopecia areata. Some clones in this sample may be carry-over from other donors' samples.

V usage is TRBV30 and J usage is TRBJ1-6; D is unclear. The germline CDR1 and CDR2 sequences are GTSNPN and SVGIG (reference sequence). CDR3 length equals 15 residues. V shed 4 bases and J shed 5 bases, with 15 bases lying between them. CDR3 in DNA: TGTGCCTGGATGACCCTCCAGAGTAATAATTCACCCCTCCACTTT. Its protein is CAWMTLQSNNSPLHF.

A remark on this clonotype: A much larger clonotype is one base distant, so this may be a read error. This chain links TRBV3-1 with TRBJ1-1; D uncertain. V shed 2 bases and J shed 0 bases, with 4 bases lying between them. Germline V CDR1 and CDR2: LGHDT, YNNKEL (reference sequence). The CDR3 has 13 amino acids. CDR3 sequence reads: CASSQRLNTEAFF. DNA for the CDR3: TGTGCCAGCAGCCAAAGGTTGAACACTGAAGCTTTCTTT.

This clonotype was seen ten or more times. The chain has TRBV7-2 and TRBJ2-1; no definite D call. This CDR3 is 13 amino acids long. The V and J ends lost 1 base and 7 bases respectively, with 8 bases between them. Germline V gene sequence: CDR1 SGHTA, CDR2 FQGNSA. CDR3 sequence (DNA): TGTGCCAGCAGCTTAGGGGCGAGGAATGAGCAGTTCTTC. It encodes CASSLGARNEQFF.

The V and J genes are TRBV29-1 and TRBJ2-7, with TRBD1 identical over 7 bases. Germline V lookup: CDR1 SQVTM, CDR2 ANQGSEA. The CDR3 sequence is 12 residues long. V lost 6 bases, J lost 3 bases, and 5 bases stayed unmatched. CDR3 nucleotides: TGCAGCGTAGGGGACAGACGCTACGAGCAGTACTTC. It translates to CSVGDRRYEQYF.

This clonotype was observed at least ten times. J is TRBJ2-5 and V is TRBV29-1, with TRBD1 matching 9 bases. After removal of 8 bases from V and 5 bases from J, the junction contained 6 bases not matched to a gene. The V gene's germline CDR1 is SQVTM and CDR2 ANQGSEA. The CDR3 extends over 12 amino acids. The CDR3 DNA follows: TGCAGCCACAACAGGGGGCTGGAGACCCAGTACTTC. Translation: CSHNRGLETQYF.

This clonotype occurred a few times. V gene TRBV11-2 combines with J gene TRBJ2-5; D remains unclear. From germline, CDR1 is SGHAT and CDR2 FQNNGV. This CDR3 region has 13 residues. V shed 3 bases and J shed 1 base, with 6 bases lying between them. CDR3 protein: CASSFRPQETQYF. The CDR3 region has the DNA TGTGCCAGCAGCTTTCGGCCCCAAGAGACCCAGTACTTC.

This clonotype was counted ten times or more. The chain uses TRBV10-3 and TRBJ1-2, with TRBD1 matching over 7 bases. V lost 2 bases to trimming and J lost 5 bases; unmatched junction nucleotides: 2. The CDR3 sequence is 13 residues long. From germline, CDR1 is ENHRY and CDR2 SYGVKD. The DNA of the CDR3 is TGTGCCATCAGTGAGGCACAGGGGTATGGCTACACCTTC. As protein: CAISEAQGYGYTF.

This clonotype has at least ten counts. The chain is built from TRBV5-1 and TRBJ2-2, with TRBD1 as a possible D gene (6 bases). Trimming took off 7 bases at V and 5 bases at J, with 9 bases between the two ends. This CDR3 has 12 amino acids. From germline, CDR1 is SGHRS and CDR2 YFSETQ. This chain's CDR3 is CASRQGTGELFF. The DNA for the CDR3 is TGCGCCAGCCGCCAGGGGACCGGGGAGCTGTTTTTT. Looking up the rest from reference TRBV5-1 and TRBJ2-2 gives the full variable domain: KAGVTQTPRYLIKTRGQQVTLSCSPISGHRSVSWYQQTPGQGLQFLFEYFSETQRNKGNFPGRFSGRQFSNSRSEMNVSTLELGDSALYLCASRQGTGELFFGEGSRLTVL.

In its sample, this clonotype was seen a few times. CDR3 sequence (DNA): TGCAGCGCCCCGGGACTACCTCTCCAAGAGACCCAGTACTTC. It translates to CSAPGLPLQETQYF. The rearrangement uses TRBV29-1 and TRBJ2-5; the match to TRBD2 covers 7 bases. Germline V gene sequence: CDR1 SQVTM, CDR2 ANQGSEA. The CDR3 length is 14 residues. V dropped 7 bases and J dropped 1; count of bases not matched to a gene: 9.